One and the same sample provided the 31 T cell receptor beta chains below, sequenced in a study of T cells in Graves' hyperthyroidism and ophthalmopathy. Authors of the study amplified TCR beta CDR3 regions from RNA transcripts. HTBI primers were the set used in a first-round RT-PCR of the TCR CDR3. MiXCR was run by TCRdb on the multiplex PCR reads, yielding one entry per CDR3 protein. This sample has around 760,000 distinct CDR3 sequences, with about 35% found just once. The specimen was blood. The receptors stem from a woman in her thirties or forties with Graves' hyperthyroidism.

Remarks on this clonotype: A much larger clone is a single base away; this may be a read error. The rearrangement joins TRBV5-5 to TRBJ1-2, with D possibly matching TRBD1 (5 bases). From germline, CDR1 is SGHKS and CDR2 YYEKEE (reference sequence). The CDR3 has 15 residues. CDR3 DNA: TGTGCCGGCAGCCTACCCCGGGGCGGTAACTATGGCTACACCTTC. This translates into CAGSLPRGGNYGYTF.

As regards this clonotype: Since a much larger clone is just one base distant, this may be a read error. V and J are TRBV20-1 and TRBJ1-5; weak D call: TRBD1 (5 bases). Trimming took off 6 bases at V and 6 bases at J, with 15 bases between the two ends. This CDR3 is built from 13 residues. Germline values: CDR1 DFQATT, CDR2 SNEGSKA (reference sequence). The CDR3 loop reads CSAQMGLRQPQHF. The CDR3 region has the DNA TGCAGTGCCCAAATGGGACTCCGTCAGCCCCAGCATTTT.

The chain couples TRBV6-5 to TRBJ1-5; D unresolved. The CDR3 is 14 amino acids. V was pared by 6 bases and J by 0 bases, with 9 bases between. The germline gives CDR1 MNHEY, CDR2 SVGAGI. This CDR3 is CASRTTDSNQPQHF. The CDR3 DNA reads as TGTGCCAGCAGAACTACAGATAGCAATCAGCCCCAGCATTTT.

The J gene is TRBJ2-5, the V gene TRBV5-6; D not resolved. Per germline, CDR1 SGHDT and CDR2 YYEEEE. V lost 0 bases and J lost 2, with 8 bases in between. This CDR3 has 14 residues. DNA for the CDR3: TGTGCCAGCAGCTTGGTGGCCCAACAAGAGACCCAGTACTTC. This codes for CASSLVAQQETQYF.

This clonotype was observed once. This rearrangement joins TRBV2 to TRBJ2-7; D is perhaps TRBD2 (6 bases). CDR3 length: 14 amino acids. V was clipped by 5 bases and J by 7 bases, with 18 bases between them. CDR1 is SNHLY, CDR2 FYNNEI, per germline. The CDR3 region has the DNA TGTGCCAGCAGTCTAACGGGACTGCCGGAGGAGCAGTACTTC. It translates to CASSLTGLPEEQYF.

The V and J genes are TRBV6-2 or TRBV6-3 and TRBJ1-2; D remains ambiguous. Germline CDR1 MNHEY, CDR2 SVGEGT. The length of the CDR3 is 15 residues. Trimming shortened V by 5 bases and J by 7 bases, and 20 bases separated the two germline ends. The CDR3 spells CASSETTGSGRGYTF. The CDR3 bases are TGTGCCAGCAGTGAGACTACGGGGTCAGGTCGTGGCTACACCTTC.

The J gene is TRBJ2-2, the V gene TRBV10-1; no reliable D call. CDR3 length equals 13 residues. V lost 6 bases to trimming and J lost 1 base, with 6 bases between them. Germline V gives CDR1 WNHNN, CDR2 SYGVQD (reference sequence). In DNA, the CDR3 is TGCGCCAGCAGCCATCAGAACACCGGGGAGCTGTTTTTT. Translated, it gives CASSHQNTGELFF.

The chain is built from TRBV20-1 and TRBJ1-2; TRBD1 matches at 12 bases. Germline V gene sequence: CDR1 DFQATT, CDR2 SNEGSKA (reference sequence). Unmatched junction bases numbered 5, after V lost 5 bases and J lost 7 bases. This CDR3 region has 13 residues. The CDR3 DNA sequence: TGCAGTGCTTCGGGACAGGGGGCGACTGGCTACACCTTC. Protein sequence: CSASGQGATGYTF.

This clonotype was detected only a few times. The chain has TRBV4-3 and TRBJ1-5; no reliable D call. The V end lost 1 base, the J end lost 6 bases, and 16 bases lay between the germline ends. Germline CDR1 LGHNA, CDR2 YSLEER. The CDR3 contains 16 residues. This CDR3 is CASSQGRAVVGQPQHF. Here the CDR3 DNA reads TGCGCCAGCAGCCAAGGCCGTGCGGTTGTAGGTCAGCCCCAGCATTTT.

The V and J genes are TRBV20-1 and TRBJ1-2, with D possibly being TRBD1 (5 bases). Germline CDR1 and CDR2: DFQATT and SNEGSKA (reference sequence). CDR3 length equals 14 residues. The V and J ends lost 3 bases and 4 bases respectively, with 15 bases between them. The CDR3 sequence is CSASKPGTSYGYTF. CDR3 DNA sequence: TGCAGTGCTAGTAAACCCGGGACTTCCTATGGCTACACCTTC.

Notes on this clonotype: The junction differs from germline at one of its ends, possibly a read error. The chain joins TRBV7-3 to TRBJ1-5; D unresolved. Per germline, CDR1 SGHTA and CDR2 FQGTGA. There are 16 residues in the CDR3. The CDR3 protein is CASSQGSEISNQPQHF. CDR3 DNA sequence: TGCGCCAGCAGCCAAGGGTCTGAGATTAGCAATCAGCCCCAGCATTTT.

This clonotype was seen ten or more times. The chain joins TRBV24-1 to TRBJ1-4, with 9 bases matching TRBD1. Looked up from germline, CDR1 is KGHDR and CDR2 is SFDVKD. The CDR3 is 15 amino acids. V shed 4 bases and J 8 bases; nucleotides not matched to a gene: 7. CDR3 sequence: CATSEGTGSGEKLFF. The CDR3 DNA is TGTGCCACCAGTGAGGGGACAGGGTCGGGCGAAAAACTGTTTTTT.

Comment on this clonotype: Mismatch with germline at one junction end may stem from a read error. This chain connects TRBV10-2 to TRBJ2-2; 9 nucleotides align to TRBD2. CDR3 length: 17 residues. Germline V gene data show CDR1 as WSHSY and CDR2 as SAAADI. CDR3 sequence reads: CASSDPHLAGSTEELFF. The DNA of the CDR3 is TGCGCCAGCAGTGATCCTCATCTAGCGGGGTCCACCGAGGAGCTGTTTTTT.

This clonotype has only a few counts. The chain carries TRBV29-1 and TRBJ2-2; D tentatively fits TRBD1 or TRBD2 (5 bases each). V was pared by 5 bases and J by 4 bases, with 8 bases between. This CDR3 has 12 residues. Germline V gene data show CDR1 as SQVTM and CDR2 as ANQGSEA. CDR3 protein: CSVPGTTGELFF. The CDR3 nucleotides are TGCAGCGTTCCCGGGACCACCGGGGAGCTGTTTTTT.

The rearrangement links TRBV15 to TRBJ1-2; TRBD1 is a possible D gene (5 bases). This CDR3 has 13 residues. CDR1 LNHNV and CDR2 YYDKDF come from the germline V gene (reference sequence). The V and J ends lost 3 bases and 7 bases respectively, with 12 bases between them. CDR3 region: CATSSKGLSGYTF. DNA of the CDR3: TGTGCCACCAGCAGTAAGGGGCTCAGTGGCTACACCTTC.

This clonotype was counted ten times or more. This chain links TRBV12-3 or TRBV12-4 with TRBJ2-7; TRBD1 agrees at 9 bases. The CDR3 loop spans 16 amino acids. V dropped 3 bases and J dropped 9; count of bases not matched to a gene: 15. The DNA of the CDR3 is TGTGCCAGCAGTTTGTTTGCAGGACAGGGGTCCATGGTGCAGTACTTC. Protein sequence: CASSLFAGQGSMVQYF.

This chain links TRBV7-3 with TRBJ1-4; D possibly corresponds to TRBD1 (6 bases). The V and J ends lost 4 bases and 5 bases respectively, with 11 bases between them. Looked up from germline, CDR1 is SGHTA and CDR2 is FQGTGA. There are 14 residues in the CDR3. The CDR3 region has the DNA TGTGCCAGCAGCTCCGGACAGAGCAATGAAAAACTGTTTTTT. This gives the protein CASSSGQSNEKLFF.

V gene TRBV11-2 combines with J gene TRBJ1-1; D may be TRBD1 (6 bases). V lost 2 bases to trimming and J lost 4 bases, with 14 bases between them. Germline lookup yields CDR1 SGHAT and CDR2 FQNNGV. The CDR3 loop spans 15 amino acids. The CDR3, as DNA: TGTGCCAGCAGCTTAAGGGCAGGGGTGAGCACTGAAGCTTTCTTT. This encodes CASSLRAGVSTEAFF. The full variable domain, in which reference TRBV11-2 and TRBJ1-1 provide the parts outside the CDR3, is EAGVAQSPRYKIIEKRQSVAFWCNPISGHATLYWYQQILGQGPKLLIQFQNNGVVDDSQLPKDRFSAERLKGVDSTLKIQPAKLEDSAVYLCASSLRAGVSTEAFFGQGTRLTVV.

The chain recombines TRBV24-1 with TRBJ2-7; perhaps TRBD2 as D (5 bases). Trimming removed 11 bases from V and 6 bases from J, with 22 bases in between. This CDR3 contains 14 residues. Germline V gene data show CDR1 as KGHDR and CDR2 as SFDVKD. The DNA of the CDR3 is TGTGCCAGCAGCCCGAGGGCCGGCGGTGCCGAGCAGTACTTC. Translation: CASSPRAGGAEQYF.

A few counts support this clonotype. As DNA, the CDR3 is TGTGCCAGCAGGGGACAGGGGTTTTTCGAGCAGTACTTC. It translates to CASRGQGFFEQYF. The rearrangement uses TRBV2 and TRBJ2-7, with TRBD1 identical over 10 bases. CDR1 and CDR2 (germline): SNHLY, FYNNEI. The V and J ends lost 6 bases and 6 bases, in that order; junction bases with no gene match: 5. The CDR3 extends over 13 amino acids. Drawing the rest from reference TRBV2 and TRBJ2-7, the complete variable domain is EPEVTQTPSHQVTQMGQEVILRCVPISNHLYFYWYRQILGQKVEFLVSFYNNEISEKSEIFDDQFSVERPDGSNFTLKIRSTKLEDSAMYFCASRGQGFFEQYFGPGTRLTVT.

The chain employs TRBV2 and TRBJ2-7, with TRBD2 as a possible D gene (6 bases). The end of the DNA fits TRBJ2-1 better, so the J call may be wrong. Looked up from germline, CDR1 is SNHLY and CDR2 is FYNNEI. The CDR3 contains 13 residues. The CDR3 region is CASRSSAYNEQFF. The CDR3 DNA follows: TGTGCCAGCAGGTCTAGCGCCTACAATGAGCAGTTCTTC.

This clonotype was counted once. The chain couples TRBV10-3 to TRBJ1-4, with D possibly matching TRBD1 (5 bases). V lost 6 bases, J lost 7 bases, and 15 bases lay in between. There are 14 residues in the CDR3. Germline CDR1 is ENHRY and CDR2 is SYGVKD. CDR3 sequence: CAISAGTGTEKLFF. CDR3 nucleotides: TGTGCCATCAGCGCCGGGACCGGAACTGAAAAACTGTTTTTT.

On this clonotype itself: A much larger clone differs from this one at a single base, so this may be a read error. The rearrangement uses TRBV7-6 and TRBJ1-1; the match to TRBD1 covers 9 bases. CDR1 and CDR2 (germline): SGHVS, FNYEAQ. The CDR3 is 17 residues long. The CDR3 DNA follows: TGTGCCAGCAGCTCAAAAGGGACAGGGTACAGGAACACTGGAGCTTTCTTT. Translation: CASSSKGTGYRNTGAFF.

This clonotype was seen at least ten times. The chain employs TRBV10-1 and TRBJ1-1; 9 bases match TRBD1. CDR3 length: 14 amino acids. Looked up from germline, CDR1 is WNHNN and CDR2 is SYGVQD (reference sequence). The V gene end was trimmed by 4 bases and the J gene end by 8 bases; junction bases not matched to a gene: 8. The CDR3 loop is CASSAGTGKSEAFF. Written as DNA, the CDR3 is TGCGCCAGCAGTGCCGGGACAGGGAAGTCAGAAGCTTTCTTT.

This clonotype came up once. For the CDR3, the DNA is TGTGCCAGCAGCTTAGATGGGGCGCTTGGCACCGGGGAGCTGTTTTTT. Protein product: CASSLDGALGTGELFF. The chain combines TRBV7-9 with TRBJ2-2; D might be TRBD1 (5 bases). The CDR3 runs to 16 residues. The germline V and J ends were trimmed by 1 base and 4 bases, with 13 bases remaining between them. Germline-derived CDR1 and CDR2 are SEHNR and FQNEAQ (reference sequence). Combining the CDR3 with reference TRBV7-9 and TRBJ2-2 gives the whole variable domain DTGVSQNPRHKITKRGQNVTFRCDPISEHNRLYWYRQTLGQGPEFLTYFQNEAQLEKSRLLSDRFSAERPKGSFSTLEIQRTEQGDSAMYLCASSLDGALGTGELFFGEGSRLTVL.

The V and J genes are TRBV4-2 and TRBJ1-1; a possible D gene is TRBD1 (5 bases). From germline, CDR1 is LGHNA and CDR2 YNFKEQ. CDR3 length equals 15 residues. V was cut by 1 base and J by 5 bases, with 14 bases left in between. CDR3 sequence (DNA): TGTGCCAGCAGCCAAGTAAATACAGAGGGGACTGAAGCTTTCTTT. Amino acid sequence: CASSQVNTEGTEAFF.

In the case of this clonotype: Being one base from a much bigger clone, this may be a read error. The CDR3 ends on some other residue instead of the conserved phenylalanine or tryptophan, so this is likely a read error. The V and J genes are TRBV10-2 and TRBJ1-1; TRBD1 matches 10 bases. Germline V CDR1 and CDR2: WSHSY, SAAADI. The CDR3 sequence is 14 residues long. The V segment lost 0 bases and the J segment 8 bases; nucleotides outside the gene matches: 3. The CDR3 sequence: CASSESTGGQEAFL. The CDR3 nucleotides are TGCGCCAGCAGTGAGTCGACAGGGGGCCAGGAAGCTTTCCTT.

This clonotype has only a few counts. One junction end does not reproduce the germline sequence, and a read error may be involved. The chain combines TRBV7-9 with TRBJ1-4, with D possibly being TRBD1 (5 bases). The CDR3 covers 14 residues. The germline V gene has CDR1 SEHNR and CDR2 FQNEAQ (reference sequence). The CDR3 loop is CAGSLRDPNEKLFF. CDR3 DNA sequence: TGTGCCGGCAGCTTACGGGACCCTAATGAAAAACTGTTTTTT.

This rearrangement joins TRBV12-3 or TRBV12-4 to TRBJ1-4, with D possibly being TRBD1 (5 bases). Trimming stripped 11 bases from V and 5 bases from J, with 18 bases between. CDR3 length equals 14 residues. The CDR3 loop is CAPTSGQLNEKLFF. The CDR3 bases are TGTGCCCCCACCTCCGGACAACTAAATGAAAAACTGTTTTTT.

Turning to this clonotype: A junction end diverges from the germline sequence, so it may reflect a read error. The chain recombines TRBV11-2 with TRBJ2-7; D gene ambiguous. The length of the CDR3 is 16 residues. Germline CDR1 SGHAT, CDR2 FQNNGV. Here the CDR3 reads CAGSSPAADPTYEQYF. CDR3 coding DNA: TGTGCCGGCAGCTCCCCCGCGGCGGACCCAACTTACGAGCAGTACTTC.

The chain employs TRBV5-1 and TRBJ1-5; TRBD1 might be the D (5 bases). Trimming took 4 bases from V and 4 from J, leaving 15 bases between them. This CDR3 region has 15 residues. CDR1 and CDR2 (germline): SGHRS, YFSETQ. The CDR3 DNA reads as TGCGCCAGCAGCCCTCGACAGATGCCAAATCAGCCCCAGCATTTT. It translates to CASSPRQMPNQPQHF.